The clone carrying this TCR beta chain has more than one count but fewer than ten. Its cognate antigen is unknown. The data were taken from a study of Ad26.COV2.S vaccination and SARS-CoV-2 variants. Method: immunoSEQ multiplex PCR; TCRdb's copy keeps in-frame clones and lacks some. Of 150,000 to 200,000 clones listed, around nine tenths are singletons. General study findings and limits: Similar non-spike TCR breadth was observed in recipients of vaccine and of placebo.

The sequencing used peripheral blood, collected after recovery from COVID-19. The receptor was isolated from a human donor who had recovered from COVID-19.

DNA of the CDR3: TGTGCCAGCAGTGACGGGGCGGGAGGCACAGATACGCAGTATTTT. Encoded protein: CASSDGAGGTDTQYF. J is TRBJ2-3 and V is TRBV6-4; 7 bases match TRBD2. J lost 1 base, V lost 2 bases, and 3 bases had no gene match. The CDR3 length is 15 residues. CDR1 MRHNA and CDR2 SNTAGT come from the germline V gene.